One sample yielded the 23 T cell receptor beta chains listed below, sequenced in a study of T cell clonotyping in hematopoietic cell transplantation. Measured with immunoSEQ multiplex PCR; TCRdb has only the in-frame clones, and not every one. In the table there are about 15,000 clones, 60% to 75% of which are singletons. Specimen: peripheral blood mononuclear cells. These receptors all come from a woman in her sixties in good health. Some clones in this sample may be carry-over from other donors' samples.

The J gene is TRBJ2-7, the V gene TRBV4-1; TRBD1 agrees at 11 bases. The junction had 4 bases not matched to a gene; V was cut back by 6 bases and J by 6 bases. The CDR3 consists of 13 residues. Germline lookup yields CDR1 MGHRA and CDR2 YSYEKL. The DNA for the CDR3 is TGCGCCAGCAGTAGGGACAGGGGGGCCGAGCAGTACTTC. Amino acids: CASSRDRGAEQYF.

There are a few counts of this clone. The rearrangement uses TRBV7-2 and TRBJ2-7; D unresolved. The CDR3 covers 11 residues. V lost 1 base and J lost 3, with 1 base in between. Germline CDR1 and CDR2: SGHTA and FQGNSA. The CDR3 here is CASSLVYEQYF. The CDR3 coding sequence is TGTGCCAGCAGCTTAGTCTACGAGCAGTACTTC.

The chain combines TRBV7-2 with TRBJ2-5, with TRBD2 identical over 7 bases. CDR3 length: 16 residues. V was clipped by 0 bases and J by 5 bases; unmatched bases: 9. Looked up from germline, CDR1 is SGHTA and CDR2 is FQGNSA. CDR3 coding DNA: TGTGCCAGCAGCTTAGCTGGGCAGGGACTAAGCGAGACCCAGTACTTC. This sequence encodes CASSLAGQGLSETQYF.

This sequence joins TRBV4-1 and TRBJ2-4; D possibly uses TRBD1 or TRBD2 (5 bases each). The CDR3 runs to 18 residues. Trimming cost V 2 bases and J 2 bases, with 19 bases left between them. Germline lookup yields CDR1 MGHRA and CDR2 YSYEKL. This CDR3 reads CASSQTVGPGNSKNIQYF. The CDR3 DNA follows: TGCGCCAGCAGCCAAACCGTGGGACCCGGGAACTCCAAAAACATTCAGTACTTC.

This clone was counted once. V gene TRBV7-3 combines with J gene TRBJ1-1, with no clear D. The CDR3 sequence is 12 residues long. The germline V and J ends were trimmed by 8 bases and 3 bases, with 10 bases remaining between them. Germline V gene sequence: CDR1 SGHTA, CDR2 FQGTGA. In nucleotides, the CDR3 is TGTGCCAGCCGAGCCCCGGACACTGAAGCTTTCTTT. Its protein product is CASRAPDTEAFF. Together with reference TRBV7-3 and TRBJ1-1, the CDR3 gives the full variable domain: GAGVSQTPSNKVTEKGKYVELRCDPISGHTALYWYRQSLGQGPEFLIYFQGTGAADDSGLPNDRFFAVRPEGSVSTLKIQRTERGDSAVYLCASRAPDTEAFFGQGTRLTVV.

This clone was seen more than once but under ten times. CDR3 sequence: CASGPRQGNQPQHF. CDR3 DNA: TGTGCCAGCGGCCCCCGACAGGGCAATCAGCCCCAGCATTTT. The chain employs TRBV11-2 and TRBJ1-5, with TRBD1 as a possible D gene (6 bases). V lost 8 bases and J 2 bases, leaving 13 bases between the germline ends. Germline V gives CDR1 SGHAT, CDR2 FQNNGV. The CDR3 contains 14 residues.

The CDR3 DNA is TGTGCCAGCAGCTTAAACGGCAATGAAGCTTTCTTT. Translated, it gives CASSLNGNEAFF. V and J are TRBV7-3 and TRBJ1-1, with D unresolved. Trimming pared 1 base from V and 7 bases from J, leaving 7 bases between. The CDR3 consists of 12 residues. CDR1 is SGHTA, CDR2 FQGTGA, per germline.

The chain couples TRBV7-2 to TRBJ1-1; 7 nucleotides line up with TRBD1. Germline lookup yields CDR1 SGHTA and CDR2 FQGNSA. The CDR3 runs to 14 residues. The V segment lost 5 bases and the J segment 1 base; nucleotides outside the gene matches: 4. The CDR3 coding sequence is TGTGCCAGCAGCCGAGGGGGCACGAACACTGAAGCTTTCTTT. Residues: CASSRGGTNTEAFF.

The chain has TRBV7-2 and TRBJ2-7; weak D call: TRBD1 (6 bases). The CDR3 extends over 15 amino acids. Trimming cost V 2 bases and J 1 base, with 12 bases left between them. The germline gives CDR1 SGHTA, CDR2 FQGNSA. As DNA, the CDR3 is TGTGCCAGCAGCTTAATGCAGGGGATTTCCTACGAGCAGTACTTC. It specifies CASSLMQGISYEQYF.

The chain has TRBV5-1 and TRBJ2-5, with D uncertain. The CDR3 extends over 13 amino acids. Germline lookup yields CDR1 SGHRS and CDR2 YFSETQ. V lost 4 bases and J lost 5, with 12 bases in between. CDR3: CASSTGLRETQYF. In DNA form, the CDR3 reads TGCGCCAGCAGCACGGGCTTGAGGGAGACCCAGTACTTC. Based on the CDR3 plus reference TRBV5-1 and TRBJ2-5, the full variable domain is KAGVTQTPRYLIKTRGQQVTLSCSPISGHRSVSWYQQTPGQGLQFLFEYFSETQRNKGNFPGRFSGRQFSNSRSEMNVSTLELGDSALYLCASSTGLRETQYFGPGTRLLVL.

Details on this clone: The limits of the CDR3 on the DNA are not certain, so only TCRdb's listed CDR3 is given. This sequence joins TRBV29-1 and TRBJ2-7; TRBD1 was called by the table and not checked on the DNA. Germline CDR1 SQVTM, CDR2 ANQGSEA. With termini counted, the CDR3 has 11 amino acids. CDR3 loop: CSVSWGTGTLF.

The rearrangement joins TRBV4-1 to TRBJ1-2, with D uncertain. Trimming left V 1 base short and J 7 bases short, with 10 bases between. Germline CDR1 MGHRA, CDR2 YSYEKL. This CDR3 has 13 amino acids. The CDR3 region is CASSQADPRGYTF. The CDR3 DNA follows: TGCGCCAGCAGCCAAGCGGATCCCCGTGGCTACACCTTC.

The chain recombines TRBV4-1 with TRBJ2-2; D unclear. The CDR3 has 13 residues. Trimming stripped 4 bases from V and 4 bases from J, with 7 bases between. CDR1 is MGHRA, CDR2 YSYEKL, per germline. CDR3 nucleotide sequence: TGCGCCAGCAGCCCGACCTTCACCGGGGAGCTGTTTTTT. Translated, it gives CASSPTFTGELFF.

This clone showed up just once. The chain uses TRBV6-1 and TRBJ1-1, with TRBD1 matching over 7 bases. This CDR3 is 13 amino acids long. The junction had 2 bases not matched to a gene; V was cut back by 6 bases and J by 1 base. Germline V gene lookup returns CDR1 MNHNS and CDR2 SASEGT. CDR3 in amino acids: CASSQGENTEAFF. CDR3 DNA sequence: TGTGCCAGCAGCCAGGGGGAGAACACTGAAGCTTTCTTT.

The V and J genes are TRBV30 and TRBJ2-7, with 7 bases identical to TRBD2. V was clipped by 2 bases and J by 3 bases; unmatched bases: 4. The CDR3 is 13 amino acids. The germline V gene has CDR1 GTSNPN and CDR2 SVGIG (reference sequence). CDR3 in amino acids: CAWSLTGGYEQYF. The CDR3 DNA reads TGTGCCTGGAGTTTAACGGGGGGCTACGAGCAGTACTTC.

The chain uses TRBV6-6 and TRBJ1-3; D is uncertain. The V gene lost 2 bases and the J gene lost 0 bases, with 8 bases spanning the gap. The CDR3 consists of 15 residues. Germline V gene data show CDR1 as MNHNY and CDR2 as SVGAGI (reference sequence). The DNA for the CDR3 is TGTGCCAGCAGTTACAGCCCAGGCTCTGGAAACACCATATATTTT. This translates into CASSYSPGSGNTIYF.

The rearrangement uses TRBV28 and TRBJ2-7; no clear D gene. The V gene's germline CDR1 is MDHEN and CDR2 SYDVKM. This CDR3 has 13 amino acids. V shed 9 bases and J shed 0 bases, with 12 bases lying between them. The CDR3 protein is CASLGLSSYEQYF. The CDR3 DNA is TGTGCCAGTCTAGGCCTTAGCTCCTACGAGCAGTACTTC.

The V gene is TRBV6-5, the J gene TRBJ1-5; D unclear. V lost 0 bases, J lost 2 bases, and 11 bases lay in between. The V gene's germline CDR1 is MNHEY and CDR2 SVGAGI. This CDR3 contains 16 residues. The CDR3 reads CASSYSSLMGNQPQHF. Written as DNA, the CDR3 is TGTGCCAGCAGTTACTCATCGTTGATGGGCAATCAGCCCCAGCATTTT.

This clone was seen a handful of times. The CDR3 DNA reads TGTGCCAGCAGCTTAGAAGGGAATTCACCCCTCCACTTT. Amino acids: CASSLEGNSPLHF. This chain uses TRBV7-9 with TRBJ1-6, with D hard to call. This CDR3 region has 13 residues. V was shortened by 1 base and J by 7 bases, with 5 bases between the two germline ends. Germline V gene data show CDR1 as SEHNR and CDR2 as FQNEAQ (reference sequence).

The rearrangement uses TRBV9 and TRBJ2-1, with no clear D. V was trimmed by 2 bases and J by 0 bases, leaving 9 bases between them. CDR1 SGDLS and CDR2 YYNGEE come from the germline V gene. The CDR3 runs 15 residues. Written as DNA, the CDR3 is TGTGCCAGCAGCGTGGCGGTGAGCTCCTACAATGAGCAGTTCTTC. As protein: CASSVAVSSYNEQFF. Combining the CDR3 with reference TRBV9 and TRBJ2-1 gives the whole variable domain DSGVTQTPKHLITATGQRVTLRCSPRSGDLSVYWYQQSLDQGLQFLIQYYNGEERAKGNILERFSAQQFPDLHSELNLSSLELGDSALYFCASSVAVSSYNEQFFGPGTRLTVL.

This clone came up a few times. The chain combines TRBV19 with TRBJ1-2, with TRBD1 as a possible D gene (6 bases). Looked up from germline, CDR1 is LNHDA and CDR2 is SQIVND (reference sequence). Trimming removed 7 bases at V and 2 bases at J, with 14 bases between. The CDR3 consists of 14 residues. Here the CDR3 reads CASKVGQGNYGYTF. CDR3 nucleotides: TGTGCCAGTAAGGTGGGTCAGGGGAACTATGGCTACACCTTC.

CDR3 DNA sequence: TGTGCCTGGAGCCCCCCTGGAGCGGTCCGCACAGATACGCAGTATTTT. Its protein product is CAWSPPGAVRTDTQYF. The chain has TRBV30 and TRBJ2-3; TRBD2 might be the D (5 bases). V was shortened by 3 bases and J by 1 base, with 17 bases between the two germline ends. Germline values: CDR1 GTSNPN, CDR2 SVGIG (reference sequence). This CDR3 comprises 16 residues.

CDR3 in DNA: TGTGCCAGCAGCCCGAGGTCCTCAGACTACACCTTC. It is translated as CASSPRSSDYTF. The rearrangement uses TRBV7-2 and TRBJ1-2; D gene unclear. V lost 5 bases to trimming and J lost 10 bases, with 14 bases between them. This CDR3 is built from 12 residues. Germline loops: CDR1 SGHTA, CDR2 FQGNSA. Supplemented by reference TRBV7-2 and TRBJ1-2, the full variable domain reads GAGVSQSPSNKVTEKGKDVELRCDPISGHTALYWYRQSLGQGLEFLIYFQGNSAPDKSGLPSDRFSAERTGGSVSTLTIQRTQQEDSAVYLCASSPRSSDYTFGSGTRLTVV.